The clone carrying this T cell receptor beta chain was detected a few times. What it recognizes is unknown. Full-length variable regions came from constant-region reverse primers plus semi-nested Nested Universal Primer A PCR. Each CDR3 protein is one row after TCRdb ran MiXCR on the 5' RACE reads. The profile shows about 57,000 distinct CDR3 sequences, 26% of them singletons. Tregs were sorted as CD4+CD25+CD127-/low cells. Germline V gene sequence: CDR1 DFQATT, CDR2 SNEGSKA (reference sequence). The CDR3 runs to 15 residues. Trimming pared 0 bases from V and 2 bases from J, leaving 13 bases between. Study results and limitations: The TCR gene usage of tumor memory CD4+ T cells clustered together with blood and lymph node memory CD4+ cells and with lymph node naive CD4+ cells. Larger-cohort validation covered only one TCR beta V-J rearrangement. Greatest tumor Treg TCR overlap was with tumor naive CD4+ cells.

The sequencing sample was made of tumor-infiltrating Tregs sorted from the breast tumor. This chain joins TRBV20-1 and TRBJ2-5; unclear D gene. The receptor comes from a female donor with breast cancer. CDR3 in DNA: TGCAGTGCTAGAGATAAAGGCAGGTTACAAGAGACCCAGTACTTC. Its protein is CSARDKGRLQETQYF.